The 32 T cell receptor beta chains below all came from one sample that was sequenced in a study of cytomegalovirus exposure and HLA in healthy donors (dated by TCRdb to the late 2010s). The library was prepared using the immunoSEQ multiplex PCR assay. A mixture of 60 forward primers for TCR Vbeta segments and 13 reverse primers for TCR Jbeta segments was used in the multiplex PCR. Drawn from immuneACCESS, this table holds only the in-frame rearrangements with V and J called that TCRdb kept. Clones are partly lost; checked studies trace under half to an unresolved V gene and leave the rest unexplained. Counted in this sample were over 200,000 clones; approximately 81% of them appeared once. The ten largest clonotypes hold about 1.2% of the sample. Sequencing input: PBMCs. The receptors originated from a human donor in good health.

The CDR3 nucleotides read TGTGCCAGCAGCGTACTAGCGGGACATCAAGAGACCCAGTACTTC. Amino acid sequence: CASSVLAGHQETQYF. V is TRBV9 and J is TRBJ2-5, with 9 bases that match TRBD2. The germline V gene encodes CDR1 SGDLS and CDR2 YYNGEE. The CDR3 runs 15 residues. With 1 base clipped from V and 2 bases from J, the junction kept 3 bases outside the gene matches.

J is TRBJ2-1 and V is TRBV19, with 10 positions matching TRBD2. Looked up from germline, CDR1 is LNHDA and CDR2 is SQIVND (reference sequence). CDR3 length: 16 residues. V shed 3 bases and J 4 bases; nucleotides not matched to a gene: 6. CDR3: CASSMSSGRKYNEQFF. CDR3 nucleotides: TGTGCCAGTAGTATGAGTAGCGGGAGGAAATACAATGAGCAGTTCTTC.

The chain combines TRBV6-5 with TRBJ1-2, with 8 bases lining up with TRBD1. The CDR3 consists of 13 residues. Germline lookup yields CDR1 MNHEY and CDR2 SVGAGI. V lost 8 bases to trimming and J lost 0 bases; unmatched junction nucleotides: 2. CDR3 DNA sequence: TGTGCCAGCCGGGACAGGCCTAACTATGGCTACACCTTC. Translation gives CASRDRPNYGYTF.

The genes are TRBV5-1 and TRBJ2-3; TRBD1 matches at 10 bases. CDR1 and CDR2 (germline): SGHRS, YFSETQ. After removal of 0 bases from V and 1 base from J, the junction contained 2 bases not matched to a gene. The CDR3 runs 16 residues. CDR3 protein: CASSLAGTGGTDTQYF. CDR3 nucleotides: TGCGCCAGCAGCTTGGCTGGGACAGGGGGCACAGATACGCAGTATTTT.

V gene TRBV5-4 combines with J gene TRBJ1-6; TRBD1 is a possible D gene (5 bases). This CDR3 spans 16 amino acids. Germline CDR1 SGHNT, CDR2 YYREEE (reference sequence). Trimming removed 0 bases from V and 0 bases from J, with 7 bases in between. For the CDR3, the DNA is TGTGCCAGCAGCTTGGGGGGCAGCTCCTATAATTCACCCCTCCACTTT. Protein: CASSLGGSSYNSPLHF.

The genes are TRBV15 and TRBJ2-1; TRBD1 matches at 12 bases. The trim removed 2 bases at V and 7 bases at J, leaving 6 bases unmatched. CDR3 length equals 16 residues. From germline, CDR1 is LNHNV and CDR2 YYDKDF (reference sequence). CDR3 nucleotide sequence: TGTGCCACCAGCAGAAGGGGACAGGGGGCGCAGAATGAGCAGTTCTTC. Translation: CATSRRGQGAQNEQFF. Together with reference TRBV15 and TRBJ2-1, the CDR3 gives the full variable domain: DAMVIQNPRYQVTQFGKPVTLSCSQTLNHNVMYWYQQKSSQAPKLLFHYYDKDFNNEADTPDNFQSRRPNTSFCFLDIRSPGLGDTAMYLCATSRRGQGAQNEQFFGPGTRLTVL.

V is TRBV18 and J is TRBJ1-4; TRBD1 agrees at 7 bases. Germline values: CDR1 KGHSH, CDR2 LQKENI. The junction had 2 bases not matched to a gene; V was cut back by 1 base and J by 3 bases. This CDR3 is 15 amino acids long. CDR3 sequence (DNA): TGTGCCAGCTCACCACGGGGACAGTCTAATGAAAAACTGTTTTTT. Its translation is CASSPRGQSNEKLFF.

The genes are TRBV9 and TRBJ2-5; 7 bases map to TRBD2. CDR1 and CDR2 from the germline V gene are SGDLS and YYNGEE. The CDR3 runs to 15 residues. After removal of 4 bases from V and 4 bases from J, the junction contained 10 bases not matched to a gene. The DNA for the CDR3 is TGTGCCAGCAGCCACCAAGCGGGAAGGGGAGAGACCCAGTACTTC. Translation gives CASSHQAGRGETQYF.

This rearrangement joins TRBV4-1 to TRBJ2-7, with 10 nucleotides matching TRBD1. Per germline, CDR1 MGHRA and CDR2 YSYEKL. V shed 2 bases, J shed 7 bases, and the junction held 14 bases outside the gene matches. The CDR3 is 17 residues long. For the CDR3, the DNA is TGCGCCAGCAGCCAATCGGCGGGACAGGGGAGAGGGTGGGAGCAGTACTTC. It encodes CASSQSAGQGRGWEQYF.

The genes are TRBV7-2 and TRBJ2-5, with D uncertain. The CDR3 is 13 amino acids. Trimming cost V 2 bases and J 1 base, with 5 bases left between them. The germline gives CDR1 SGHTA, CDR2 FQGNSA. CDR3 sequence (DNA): TGTGCCAGCAGCTTACCTCCCCAAGAGACCCAGTACTTC. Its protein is CASSLPPQETQYF.

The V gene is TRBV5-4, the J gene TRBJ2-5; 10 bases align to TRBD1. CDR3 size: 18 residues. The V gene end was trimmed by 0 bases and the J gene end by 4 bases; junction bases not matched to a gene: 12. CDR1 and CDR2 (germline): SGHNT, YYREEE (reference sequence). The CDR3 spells CASSLGRRQGAFVETQYF. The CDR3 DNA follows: TGTGCCAGCAGCTTGGGCCGTCGACAGGGGGCCTTCGTAGAGACCCAGTACTTC.

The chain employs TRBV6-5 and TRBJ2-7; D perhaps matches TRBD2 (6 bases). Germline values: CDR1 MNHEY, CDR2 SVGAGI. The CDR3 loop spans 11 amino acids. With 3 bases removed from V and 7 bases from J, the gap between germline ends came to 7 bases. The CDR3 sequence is CASSYGGEQYF. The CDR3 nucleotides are TGTGCCAGCAGTTATGGGGGGGAGCAGTACTTC.

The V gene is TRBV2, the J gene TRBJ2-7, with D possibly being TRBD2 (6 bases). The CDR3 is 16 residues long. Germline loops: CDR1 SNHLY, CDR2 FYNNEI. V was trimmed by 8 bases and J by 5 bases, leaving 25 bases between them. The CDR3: CASVPDRWAGRDEQYF. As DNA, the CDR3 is TGTGCCAGCGTTCCTGACCGGTGGGCGGGAAGGGACGAGCAGTACTTC.

The chain's CDR3 is CASSETGYTEAFF. The CDR3 nucleotides read TGTGCCAGCAGCGAAACAGGGTACACTGAAGCTTTCTTT. The chain carries TRBV6-4 and TRBJ1-1, with D perhaps matching TRBD1 (6 bases). The germline V gene encodes CDR1 MRHNA and CDR2 SNTAGT. V was shortened by 6 bases and J by 3 bases, with 11 bases between the two germline ends. The CDR3 totals 13 residues.

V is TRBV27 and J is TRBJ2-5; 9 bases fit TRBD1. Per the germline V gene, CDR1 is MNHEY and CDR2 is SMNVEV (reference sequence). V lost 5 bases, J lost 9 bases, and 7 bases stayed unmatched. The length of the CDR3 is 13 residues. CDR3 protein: CASSPGTGRPQYF. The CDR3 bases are TGTGCCAGCAGTCCCGGGACAGGGAGACCCCAGTACTTC.

CDR3 DNA: TGTGCCAGCAGTGAAAACAGGGCAGAGACCCAGTACTTC. It is translated as CASSENRAETQYF. The rearrangement uses TRBV25-1 and TRBJ2-5, with a weak D call TRBD1 (6 bases). CDR3 size: 13 residues. The germline V gene has CDR1 MGHDK and CDR2 SYGVNS. V was shortened by 2 bases and J by 4 bases, with 8 bases between the two germline ends.

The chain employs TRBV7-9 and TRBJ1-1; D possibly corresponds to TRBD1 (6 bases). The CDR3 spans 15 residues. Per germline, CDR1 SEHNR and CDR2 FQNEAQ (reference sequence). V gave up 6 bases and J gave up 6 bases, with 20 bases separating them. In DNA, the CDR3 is TGTGCCAGCAGTCAATACAGGGTTTCCAACGCTGAAGCTTTCTTT. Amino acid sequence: CASSQYRVSNAEAFF.

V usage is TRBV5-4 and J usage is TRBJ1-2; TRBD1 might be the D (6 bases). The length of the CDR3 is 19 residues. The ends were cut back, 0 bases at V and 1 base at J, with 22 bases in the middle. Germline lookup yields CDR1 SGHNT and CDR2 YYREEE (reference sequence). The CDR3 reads CASSLGGTRALWNNYGYTF. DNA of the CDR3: TGTGCCAGCAGCTTGGGGGGGACAAGGGCCTTATGGAATAACTATGGCTACACCTTC.

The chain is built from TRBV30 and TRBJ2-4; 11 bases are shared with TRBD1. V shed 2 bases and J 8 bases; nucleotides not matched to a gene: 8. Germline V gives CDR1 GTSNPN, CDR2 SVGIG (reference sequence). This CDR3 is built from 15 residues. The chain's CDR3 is CAWSRDRGDWHIQYF. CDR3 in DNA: TGTGCCTGGAGTCGGGACAGGGGGGATTGGCACATTCAGTACTTC.

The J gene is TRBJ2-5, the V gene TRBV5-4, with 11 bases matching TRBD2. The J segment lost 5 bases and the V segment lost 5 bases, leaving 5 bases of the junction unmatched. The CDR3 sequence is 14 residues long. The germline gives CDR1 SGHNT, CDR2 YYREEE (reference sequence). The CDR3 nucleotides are TGTGCCAGCAGTTCCGGGACTAGCGGCGAGACCCAGTACTTC. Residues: CASSSGTSGETQYF.

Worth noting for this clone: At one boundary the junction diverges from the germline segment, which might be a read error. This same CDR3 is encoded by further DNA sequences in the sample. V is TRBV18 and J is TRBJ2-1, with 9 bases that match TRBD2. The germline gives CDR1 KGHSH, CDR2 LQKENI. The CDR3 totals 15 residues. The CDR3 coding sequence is TGTGCCAGCTCCCCACTAGCGGGTTCCTACAATGAGCAGTTCTTC. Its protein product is CASSPLAGSYNEQFF.

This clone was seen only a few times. CDR3 coding DNA: TGCGCCAGCAGCCAAGTAAGCGGGAGGGACACCGGGGAGCTGTTTTTT. This translates into CASSQVSGRDTGELFF. V usage is TRBV4-1 and J usage is TRBJ2-2, with 10 bases that match TRBD2. This CDR3 is 16 amino acids long. CDR1 and CDR2 from the germline V gene are MGHRA and YSYEKL. Trimming cost V 1 base and J 3 bases; bases outside gene matches: 2.

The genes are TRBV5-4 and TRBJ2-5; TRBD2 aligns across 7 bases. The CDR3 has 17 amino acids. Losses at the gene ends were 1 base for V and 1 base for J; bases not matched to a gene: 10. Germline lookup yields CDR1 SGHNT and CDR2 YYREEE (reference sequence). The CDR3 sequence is CASSLFWSSGTQETQYF. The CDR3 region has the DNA TGTGCCAGCAGCTTGTTTTGGTCTAGCGGAACCCAAGAGACCCAGTACTTC.

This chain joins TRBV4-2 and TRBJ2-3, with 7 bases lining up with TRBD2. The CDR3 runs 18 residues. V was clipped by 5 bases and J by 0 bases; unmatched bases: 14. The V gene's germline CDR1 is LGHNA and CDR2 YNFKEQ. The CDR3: CASSVRWEGRPSTDTQYF. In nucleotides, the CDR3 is TGTGCCAGCAGCGTGCGCTGGGAGGGACGGCCTAGCACAGATACGCAGTATTTT.

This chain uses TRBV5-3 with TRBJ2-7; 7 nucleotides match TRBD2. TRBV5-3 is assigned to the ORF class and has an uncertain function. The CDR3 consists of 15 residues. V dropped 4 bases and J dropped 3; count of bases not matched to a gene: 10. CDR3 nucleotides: TGTGCCAGAAGCCCCCCGGTAGGGAGGGTCTACGAGCAGTACTTC. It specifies CARSPPVGRVYEQYF.

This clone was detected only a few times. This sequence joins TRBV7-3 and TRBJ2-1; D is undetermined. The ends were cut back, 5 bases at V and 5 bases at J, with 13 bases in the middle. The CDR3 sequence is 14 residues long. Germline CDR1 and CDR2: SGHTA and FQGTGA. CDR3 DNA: TGTGCCAGCAGCCCGCCCAACAACCACAATGAGCAGTTCTTC. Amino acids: CASSPPNNHNEQFF.

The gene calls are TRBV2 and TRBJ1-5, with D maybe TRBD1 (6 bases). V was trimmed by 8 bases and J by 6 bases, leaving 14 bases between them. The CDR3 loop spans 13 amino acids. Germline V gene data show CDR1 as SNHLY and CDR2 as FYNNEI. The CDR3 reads CASQQGFSQPQHF. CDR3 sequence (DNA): TGTGCCAGCCAACAGGGTTTTAGTCAGCCCCAGCATTTT.

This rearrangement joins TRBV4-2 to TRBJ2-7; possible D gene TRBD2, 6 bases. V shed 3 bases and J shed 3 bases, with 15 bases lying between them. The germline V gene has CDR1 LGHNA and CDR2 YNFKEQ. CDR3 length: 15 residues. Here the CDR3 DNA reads TGTGCCAGCAGCCACCAGACTAGAAAGGTCTACGAGCAGTACTTC. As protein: CASSHQTRKVYEQYF.

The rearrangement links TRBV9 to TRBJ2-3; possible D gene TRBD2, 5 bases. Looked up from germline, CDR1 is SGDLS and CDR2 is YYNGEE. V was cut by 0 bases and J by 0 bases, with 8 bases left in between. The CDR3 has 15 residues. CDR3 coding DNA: TGTGCCAGCAGCGTAGGACTACCTAGCACAGATACGCAGTATTTT. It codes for CASSVGLPSTDTQYF. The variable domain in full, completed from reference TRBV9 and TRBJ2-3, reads DSGVTQTPKHLITATGQRVTLRCSPRSGDLSVYWYQQSLDQGLQFLIQYYNGEERAKGNILERFSAQQFPDLHSELNLSSLELGDSALYFCASSVGLPSTDTQYFGPGTRLTVL.

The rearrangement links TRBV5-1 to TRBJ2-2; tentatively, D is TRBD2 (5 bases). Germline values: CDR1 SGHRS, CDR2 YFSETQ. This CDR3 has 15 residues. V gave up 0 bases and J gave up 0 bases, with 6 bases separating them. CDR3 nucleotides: TGCGCCAGCAGCTTGGGGCGGGCGAACACCGGGGAGCTGTTTTTT. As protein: CASSLGRANTGELFF.

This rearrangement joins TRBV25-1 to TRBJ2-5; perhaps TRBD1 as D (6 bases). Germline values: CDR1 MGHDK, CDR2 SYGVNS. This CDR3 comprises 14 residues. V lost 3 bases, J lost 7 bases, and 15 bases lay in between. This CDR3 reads CASSDQQGSRTQYF. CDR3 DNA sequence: TGTGCCAGCAGTGACCAACAGGGATCTAGGACCCAGTACTTC.

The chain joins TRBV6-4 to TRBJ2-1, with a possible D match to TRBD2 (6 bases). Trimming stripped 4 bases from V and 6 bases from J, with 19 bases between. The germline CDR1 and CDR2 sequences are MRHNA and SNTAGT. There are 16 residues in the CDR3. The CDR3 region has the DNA TGTGCCAGCAGTGGTTCACCCCGGCCGGGGGTCAATGAGCAGTTCTTC. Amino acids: CASSGSPRPGVNEQFF.